This T cell receptor beta chain was observed in a study of blood T cell repertoires in COVID-19 (dated by TCRdb to about 2020). Regarding the research as a whole: Collaborator samples came from the United States, Italy and Spain and covered acute and convalescent phases of COVID-19. The material from the prospective study consisted of cDNA or gDNA derived from T cells, B-cell-depleted T cells, or PBMCs. Subjects who had been exposed to COVID-19, were actively infected with it, or had recovered from it provided the deeply sampled blood TCRbeta repertoires that made up the dataset. A freely available public database, intended as a resource for researchers studying the immune response to SARS-CoV-2, is where the repertoires were released. The samples were drawn from two sources: the first 160 participants of the ongoing ImmuneRACE study, and fewer than 1,500 subjects contributed by 6 global collaborators. Nearly every sample came with metadata listing a de-identified subject ID, COVID-19 status, age in years and sex. Where HLA class I and class II types were available, the types were taken from metadata supplied by the sample provider, not from assay-based typing.

Participants in the prospective study were enrolled through a virtual design, were aged roughly 18 to 100 years, and lived in 24 United States geographic areas. To assign participants to cohorts, the prospective study relied on clinical history that participants themselves reported in a screening survey and a study questionnaire. For ImmuneRACE Cohort 3, a participant was defined as recovered based on two consecutive negative NP/OP PCR tests, clearance by a healthcare professional, or resolution of symptoms. Each participant in the prospective study had whole blood, serum and a nasopharyngeal or oropharyngeal swab collected by mobile phlebotomists. Over a roughly two-month period, participants in the prospective study had the option of providing additional blood draws and questionnaires. Before DNA extraction, prospective study blood samples were shipped either frozen or at room temperature. Note on this clone: This clone's antigen is unknown. No much larger clone exists at a distance of one base, and base qualities are not known. Other DNA variants within this sample encode the same CDR3.

CDR1 and CDR2 are drawn from the germline V gene (reference sequence): LNHDA, SQIVND. The CDR3 runs 15 residues from the cysteine to the phenylalanine. Only the CDR3 region is kept as DNA, spanning 45 bases read in frame from base 1. Here V drops 5 bases and J drops 2 bases, and the junction holds 7 bases not matched to any gene. Findings and caveats that apply to the study as a whole: Clinical and demographic metadata were provided uncurated, with the amount varying by source and participant.

TCRbeta CDR3 regions were amplified from genomic DNA using the immunoSEQ Assay, a bias-controlled multiplex PCR. From the authors' description of their analysis: The number of nucleated cells in each sample was estimated from the amplification of reference gene primers within the assay. To quantify the absolute abundance of each unique TCRbeta CDR3 rearrangement, sequence reads were collapsed and filtered. For each sample, productive Simpson clonality was calculated as the square root of Simpson's diversity index over productive rearrangements. This is the immuneACCESS table as TCRdb keeps it, with only in-frame sequences that have V and J called. A part of the clones is gone; compared with another copy, unresolved V genes explain less than half, and the rest is unexplained. The V and J calls and the clone size are those of that table, but D and trimming were determined from the DNA. In all, the sample holds approximately 150,000 clones, and 84% of those were seen once. The top ten hold nearly 8% of the sample.

Recombination connected TRBV19 to TRBJ2-7; the junction holds 9 bases that match TRBD1. The material sequenced was PBMCs or T cells enriched from blood (not recorded which). The clonotype comes from a woman aged 50 to 65 who had recovered from COVID-19. The CDR3 has the sequence CASSRSGQGTYEQYF. In nucleotides, the sequence is TGTGCCAGTAGTCGATCGGGACAGGGAACCTACGAGCAGTACTTC.